These 13 T cell receptor beta chains originate from one sample sequenced in a study of follicular helper T cells after annual influenza vaccination. Data came from immunoSEQ multiplex PCR; TCRdb stores just in-frame clones and leaves some out. Of fewer than 9,000 clones in the sample, approximately 91% are singletons; the top ten hold 0.55% to 0.7%. Time point defined: 2015-2016 season, 7 days after influenza vaccination. The material was CXCR5+ CD38- circulating T follicular helper cells from blood, obtained 7 days after influenza vaccination. Subset given: circulating Tfh, non-naive CD4+CXCR5+PD-1+ (ICOS+CD38+ or ICOS-CD38-). These receptors originate from an adult who received the influenza vaccine.

This clone has a single count. The chain links TRBV4-1 to TRBJ2-3, with 16 bases identical to TRBD2. V lost 4 bases and J lost 1; bases outside the gene matches: 8. This CDR3 is built from 19 residues. The germline gives CDR1 MGHRA, CDR2 YSYEKL. The CDR3 reads CASSRSGLAGGGGTDTQYF. For the CDR3, the DNA is TGCGCCAGCAGCCGCTCGGGACTAGCGGGAGGGGGAGGCACAGATACGCAGTATTTT.

For this clone: Compared with germline, one end of the junction differs, possibly owing to a read error. This chain uses TRBV28 with TRBJ2-5; 12 bases line up with TRBD2. There are 16 residues in the CDR3. The germline V gene has CDR1 MDHEN and CDR2 SYDVKM. The CDR3 sequence: CASSRRLAGVRENQYF. The CDR3 DNA sequence: TGTGCCAGCTCGAGAAGACTAGCGGGAGTGAGGGAGAACCAGTACTTC.

This clone has only one observation. This rearrangement joins TRBV4-2 to TRBJ2-1; D unresolved. There are 16 residues in the CDR3. V lost 2 bases and J lost 4, with 15 bases in between. Germline V gene data show CDR1 as LGHNA and CDR2 as YNFKEQ. The CDR3 loop reads CASSQHATAIYNEQFF. In nucleotides, the CDR3 is TGTGCCAGCAGCCAACACGCCACTGCCATTTACAATGAGCAGTTCTTC.

The V call is TRBV18, the J call TRBJ2-7, with D unclear. This CDR3 has 11 amino acids. In germline, CDR1 is KGHSH, CDR2 LQKENI. V lost 3 bases to trimming and J lost 4 bases, with 4 bases between them. As DNA, the CDR3 is TGTGCCAGCTCACCGAAGTACGAGCAGTACTTC. As protein: CASSPKYEQYF.

In its sample, this clone was seen a few times. The J gene is TRBJ2-7, the V gene TRBV27; D is uncertain. Trimming cost V 0 bases and J 9 bases, with 15 bases left between them. Germline-derived CDR1 and CDR2 are MNHEY and SMNVEV (reference sequence). The CDR3 covers 14 residues. The CDR3 is CASSLSQTPTLQYF. Here the CDR3 DNA reads TGTGCCAGCAGTTTATCTCAGACCCCGACTTTGCAGTACTTC.

The chain has TRBV18 and TRBJ2-1, with D possibly being TRBD1 (6 bases). In germline, CDR1 is KGHSH, CDR2 LQKENI. The CDR3 consists of 14 residues. V was clipped by 3 bases and J by 4 bases, with 10 bases between them. CDR3 sequence: CASSPDQGYNEQFF. In DNA, the CDR3 is TGTGCCAGCTCACCGGATCAGGGGTACAATGAGCAGTTCTTC.

This clone was observed a few times. This chain links TRBV13 with TRBJ2-7, with D perhaps TRBD2 (5 bases). Trimming shortened V by 7 bases and J by 6 bases, and 13 bases separated the two germline ends. The CDR3 contains 12 residues. Per the germline V gene, CDR1 is PRHDT and CDR2 is FYEKMQ (reference sequence). Here the CDR3 reads CASTEGRGEQYF. The CDR3 coding sequence is TGTGCCAGCACCGAGGGCCGGGGCGAGCAGTACTTC.

This rearrangement joins TRBV25-1 to TRBJ1-3; the D is unclear. Trimming removed 7 bases from V and 1 base from J, with 8 bases in between. Looked up from germline, CDR1 is MGHDK and CDR2 is SYGVNS. The CDR3 sequence is 13 residues long. The CDR3 loop is CASKSESGNTIYF. The CDR3 region has the DNA TGTGCCAGCAAAAGCGAATCTGGAAACACCATATATTTT.

The chain links TRBV28 to TRBJ1-4; 10 bases agree with TRBD1. Germline values: CDR1 MDHEN, CDR2 SYDVKM. V gave up 6 bases and J gave up 4 bases; unmatched junction bases: 5. The CDR3 covers 15 residues. The CDR3 DNA sequence: TGTGCCAGCAGATACGGGACAGGGGTTAATGAAAAACTGTTTTTT. Amino acids: CASRYGTGVNEKLFF. Full variable domain (missing parts from reference TRBV28 and TRBJ1-4): DVKVTQSSRYLVKRTGEKVFLECVQDMDHENMFWYRQDPGLGLRLIYFSYDVKMKEKGDIPEGYSVSREKKERFSLILESASTNQTSMYLCASRYGTGVNEKLFFGSGTQLSVL.

The J gene is TRBJ1-4, the V gene TRBV4-2; the match to TRBD1 covers 8 bases. CDR1 is LGHNA, CDR2 YNFKEQ, per germline. Trimming cost V 1 base and J 8 bases; bases outside gene matches: 18. This CDR3 comprises 19 residues. This CDR3 is CASSQARGQGARRWEKLFF. The CDR3 DNA follows: TGTGCCAGCAGCCAAGCTCGGGGGCAGGGGGCCCGCCGGTGGGAAAAACTGTTTTTT.

The chain recombines TRBV11-1 with TRBJ1-1; D is perhaps TRBD1 (5 bases). With 6 bases removed from V and 5 bases from J, the gap between germline ends came to 13 bases. The CDR3 is made up of 13 amino acids. Germline lookup yields CDR1 SGHAT and CDR2 FQDESV (reference sequence). CDR3 protein: CASRGRQRTEAFF. The CDR3 DNA reads as TGTGCCAGCAGGGGACGTCAGAGGACTGAAGCTTTCTTT.

The rearrangement links TRBV9 to TRBJ2-2; 9 bases fit TRBD1. The V gene end was trimmed by 3 bases and the J gene end by 3 bases; junction bases not matched to a gene: 6. The CDR3 runs 16 residues. Germline V CDR1 and CDR2: SGDLS, YYNGEE. CDR3 in DNA: TGTGCCAGCAGCGAAGGGGACAGGGCGTACACCGGGGAGCTGTTTTTT. Translation: CASSEGDRAYTGELFF.

The genes are TRBV9 and TRBJ2-7; perhaps TRBD2 as D (6 bases). V was pared by 1 base and J by 3 bases, with 11 bases between. Germline V gene sequence: CDR1 SGDLS, CDR2 YYNGEE. The CDR3 is 14 amino acids. CDR3 sequence reads: CASSVNQGGYEQYF. CDR3 nucleotides: TGTGCCAGCAGCGTAAATCAGGGAGGCTACGAGCAGTACTTC.